This TCR beta chain emerged from a study of cytomegalovirus exposure and HLA in healthy donors. The wider study: From HLA-typed donors, an early data release held around 85 million unique TCRs.

13 Jbeta primers and 60 Vbeta primers were used for the PCR. The protocol was immunoSEQ multiplex PCR, while the TCRdb copy is restricted to in-frame clones and leaves out a portion. Of under 150,000 clones listed, around 84% were seen once; the top ten hold 2% to 3%. This CDR3 has 14 amino acids. Germline CDR1 and CDR2: SGHDT and YYEEEE. The V end lost 0 bases, the J end lost 8 bases, and 14 bases lay between the germline ends. V and J are TRBV5-6 and TRBJ1-2; possibly TRBD1 for D (5 bases). The clonotype originates from a man in his fifties or sixties in good health and CMV-seronegative. The material sequenced was PBMCs. The CDR3 region is CASSLVKGARGYTF. CDR3 DNA: TGTGCCAGCAGCTTGGTGAAAGGGGCCCGGGGCTACACCTTC.